These T cell receptor beta chains were read from a single sample in a study of shared clonotypes between healthy human individuals. The data were produced by immunoSEQ multiplex PCR, yet TCRdb's version contains in-frame clones alone and is incomplete. The table includes about 2.2 million clones, around 93% detected once. Sequencing was carried out using naive CD8+ T cells from PBMCs. The receptors come from a man aged 18 to 35 in good health. Some clones in this sample may be carry-over from other donors' samples. Each CDR3 is given with its conserved first and last residue. A D gene is named only where the DNA matches it firmly. Some rows have no size entry. The others give once, few or many, or a class for an expanded clone.

abundance | d_gene | j_gene | v_gene | CDR3nt | CDR3aa
NA | NA | TRBJ2-1 | TRBV9 | TGTGCCAGCAGCGTTTCGCGCTCCTACAATGAGCAGTTCTTC | CASSVSRSYNEQFF
NA | NA | TRBJ2-1 | TRBV29-1 | TGCAGCGTTCCCCGGGGACCACATGAGCAGTTCTTC | CSVPRGPHEQFF
NA | TRBD2 | TRBJ2-1 | TRBV11-2 | TGTGCCAGCAGCTTAGACTGGAGCGGGGTGTTCTTC | CASSLDWSGVFF
NA | NA | TRBJ2-3 | TRBV7-2 | TGTGCCAGCAGCTGGCAGGACTTAGGAGGAGATACGCAGTATTTT | CASSWQDLGGDTQYF
NA | TRBD1 | TRBJ1-1 | TRBV6-5 | TGTGCCAGCAGTTTCACAGGGGTGGGCACTGAAGCTTTCTTT | CASSFTGVGTEAFF
NA | TRBD2 | TRBJ2-7 | TRBV15 | TGTGCCACCAGCGGACGAGCGGGAGGACCGGATGGCGAGCAGTACTTC | CATSGRAGGPDGEQYF
NA | NA | TRBJ1-3 | TRBV6-1 | TGTGCCAGCAGTGAAGTTGGCGGAGTCGCCGGAAACACCATATATTTT | CASSEVGGVAGNTIYF
NA | NA | TRBJ1-1 | TRBV7-3 | TGTGCCAGCAGCTTAGTCGCAGGACCGAACACTGAAGCTTTCTTT | CASSLVAGPNTEAFF
NA | NA | TRBJ1-2 | TRBV4-2 | TGTGCCAGCAGCATAGACAGGACCAACTATGGCTACACCTTC | CASSIDRTNYGYTF
NA | NA | TRBJ2-7 | TRBV15 | TGTGCCACCAGCAGTAGGAGGGGGCGCTTGTACGAGCAGTACTTC | CATSSRRGRLYEQYF
NA | NA | TRBJ1-3 | TRBV6-6 | TGTGCCACCGAAGGAACAGGGCGGAGTGGAAACACCATATATTTT | CATEGTGRSGNTIYF
NA | NA | TRBJ2-1 | TRBV27 | TGTGCCAGCAGAACAGGGTTGATCGTAAATGAGCAGTTCTTC | CASRTGLIVNEQFF
NA | NA | TRBJ2-7 | TRBV19 | TGTGCCAGTGGGAAAGGGGAGTACGAGCAGTACTTC | CASGKGEYEQYF
few | TRBD1 | TRBJ1-1 | TRBV29-1 | TGCAGCGGGACAGGGGGCTTTATGGCTTTCTTT | CSGTGGFMAFF
NA | TRBD1 | TRBJ2-5 | TRBV7-2 | TGTGCCACCAGGGACAGGGAGATTTGGAGCGCGGAAGAGACCCAGTACTTC | CATRDREIWSAEETQYF
NA | TRBD2 | TRBJ2-7 | TRBV27 | TGTGCCAGCAGTTTCGGCGGGAGCCCCCGCTCCTACGAGCAGTACTTC | CASSFGGSPRSYEQYF
NA | NA | TRBJ2-5 | TRBV5-1 | TGCGCCAGCAGCTTGCCGGGGAATAGAGAGACCCAGTACTTC | CASSLPGNRETQYF
NA | TRBD1 | TRBJ1-1 | TRBV18 | TGTGCCAGCTCACCAAACAGGGGTCGCCTTCGGGACACTGAAGCTTTCTTT | CASSPNRGRLRDTEAFF